The 32 T cell receptor beta chains below come from one sample, sequenced in a study of T cells in Graves' hyperthyroidism and ophthalmopathy. Amplified TCR beta CDR3 regions derived from RNA transcripts. Primed by the HTBI set, a first-round RT-PCR was run on the TCR CDR3. TCRdb recomputed calls from the multiplex PCR reads with MiXCR, one row per CDR3 protein. Of 380,000 or so distinct CDR3 sequences listed, under 20% were seen once; the top ten hold about 3.7%. Sequencing was done on a sample of blood. The receptors were gathered from a woman aged 18 to 35 with Graves' hyperthyroidism.

CDR3 bases: TGTGCCAGCAGCCTGGCGGGCGTCGGAGGGGTCGAGCAGTACTTC. Its protein is CASSLAGVGGVEQYF. The chain links TRBV3-1 to TRBJ2-7; possible D gene TRBD2, 6 bases. Deletions cut 4 bases from V and 6 bases from J, with 19 bases between. The CDR3 length is 15 residues. Germline CDR1 reads LGHDT; CDR2 reads YNNKEL (reference sequence).

The sample holds many counts of this clonotype. The rearrangement links TRBV4-1 to TRBJ2-5, with 9 bases aligning to TRBD2. The CDR3 is 16 amino acids. V shed 1 base and J 2 bases; nucleotides not matched to a gene: 5. CDR1 and CDR2 from the germline V gene are MGHRA and YSYEKL. CDR3 in DNA: TGCGCCAGCAGCCAAGCTAGCGGGGTTTCTCAAGAGACCCAGTACTTC. Its protein product is CASSQASGVSQETQYF.

This clonotype was detected many times. This rearrangement joins TRBV12-3 or TRBV12-4 to TRBJ1-5; D may be TRBD1 (6 bases). Trimming cost V 8 bases and J 3 bases, with 14 bases left between them. The CDR3 has 14 amino acids. In nucleotides, the CDR3 is TGTGCCAGCTCGGGGGGCTGGGACAATCAGCCCCAGCATTTT. Translating gives CASSGGWDNQPQHF.

This clonotype has at least ten counts. The chain carries TRBV2 and TRBJ2-7; 8 bases line up with TRBD2. V dropped 7 bases and J dropped 0; count of bases not matched to a gene: 8. Germline V gene sequence: CDR1 SNHLY, CDR2 FYNNEI. The CDR3 totals 15 residues. CDR3 protein: CASKVFAGGSYEQYF. The CDR3 DNA sequence: TGTGCCAGCAAAGTTTTTGCGGGGGGCTCCTACGAGCAGTACTTC.

The V call is TRBV2, the J call TRBJ2-5; D might be TRBD2 (6 bases). The CDR3 consists of 16 residues. CDR1 and CDR2 (germline): SNHLY, FYNNEI. Trimming removed 2 bases from V and 4 bases from J, with 17 bases in between. As DNA, the CDR3 is TGTGCCAGCAGTGAAAGTCGGGGGACCGCGCGAGAGACCCAGTACTTC. This sequence encodes CASSESRGTARETQYF.

There are many counts of this clonotype. The rearrangement links TRBV12-3 or TRBV12-4 to TRBJ2-7; D is possibly TRBD1 or TRBD2 (5 bases each). The V end lost 4 bases, the J end lost 0 bases, and 10 bases lay between the germline ends. The CDR3 is 14 residues long. The CDR3 sequence: CASSWDVRSYEQYF. Here the CDR3 DNA reads TGTGCCAGCAGTTGGGACGTCCGCTCCTACGAGCAGTACTTC.

This clonotype was counted many times. The genes are TRBV4-1 and TRBJ1-5; D gene ambiguous. Trimming stripped 1 base from V and 4 bases from J, with 5 bases between. The CDR3 sequence is 13 residues long. Looked up from germline, CDR1 is MGHRA and CDR2 is YSYEKL. The CDR3 loop is CASSQGRNQPQHF. The CDR3 DNA follows: TGCGCCAGCAGCCAAGGCAGAAATCAGCCCCAGCATTTT.

This clonotype has more than one count but fewer than ten. V gene TRBV5-6 combines with J gene TRBJ2-7; D is perhaps TRBD2 (5 bases). Germline assignment: CDR1 SGHDT and CDR2 YYEEEE. Trimming cost V 4 bases and J 6 bases, with 11 bases left between them. CDR3 length: 12 residues. This CDR3 reads CASSPWEREQYF. The CDR3 DNA is TGTGCCAGCAGCCCCTGGGAGCGCGAGCAGTACTTC.

In its sample, this clonotype was seen many times. The V gene is TRBV7-3, the J gene TRBJ1-1, with a possible D match to TRBD1 (6 bases). Per germline, CDR1 SGHTA and CDR2 FQGTGA. The CDR3 extends over 15 amino acids. Between the trimmed V and J ends, which lost 5 bases and 0 bases, there was a span of 13 bases. The DNA for the CDR3 is TGTGCCAGCAGCGGCCAGGGGACCATGAACACTGAAGCTTTCTTT. Translating it yields CASSGQGTMNTEAFF.

This clonotype was counted many times. The chain joins TRBV30 to TRBJ2-7; possibly TRBD1 or TRBD2 for D (7 bases each). The CDR3 spans 11 residues. The V and J ends lost 4 bases and 6 bases respectively, with 10 bases between them. Germline V gene sequence: CDR1 GTSNPN, CDR2 SVGIG (reference sequence). CDR3 in amino acids: CAWTGGGEQYF. CDR3 nucleotide sequence: TGTGCCTGGACAGGGGGGGGCGAGCAGTACTTC.

In this sample, this clonotype turned up many times. This chain joins TRBV20-1 and TRBJ1-2; D uncertain. Germline V gene data show CDR1 as DFQATT and CDR2 as SNEGSKA (reference sequence). The CDR3 sequence is 17 residues long. V was shortened by 2 bases and J by 4 bases, with 23 bases between the two germline ends. CDR3 sequence: CSARSGGTDNDFYGYTF. In DNA, the CDR3 is TGCAGTGCTAGATCGGGAGGAACCGACAACGACTTCTATGGCTACACCTTC.

This clonotype appeared many times. This chain uses TRBV6-2 or TRBV6-3 with TRBJ2-5; D is perhaps TRBD2 (5 bases). From germline, CDR1 is MNHEY and CDR2 SVGEGT. There are 12 residues in the CDR3. With 7 bases removed from V and 5 bases from J, the gap between germline ends came to 11 bases. CDR3 in DNA: TGTGCCAGCACCCCAACGGGGGAGACCCAGTACTTC. Translating gives CASTPTGETQYF.

In its sample, this clonotype was seen many times. The junction does not match germline at one end; this may be a read error. The rearrangement uses TRBV6-5 and TRBJ1-1; perhaps TRBD1 as D (5 bases). This CDR3 has 14 amino acids. CDR1 MNHEY and CDR2 SVGAGI come from the germline V gene. The CDR3 bases are TGTGCCAGCAGTTTATCGGGGCGAGGCCGCTCGAGGGCCTTT. Protein: CASSLSGRGRSRAF.

The genes are TRBV6-1 and TRBJ1-2; maybe TRBD1 (6 bases). Germline CDR1 reads MNHNS; CDR2 reads SASEGT. Trimming left V 2 bases short and J 5 bases short, with 12 bases between. CDR3 length: 14 residues. The CDR3 loop is CASSELGAGYGYTF. The DNA for the CDR3 is TGTGCCAGCAGTGAACTGGGGGCTGGGTATGGCTACACCTTC.

The sample holds many counts of this clonotype. V gene TRBV2 combines with J gene TRBJ1-1; D gene ambiguous. The CDR3 spans 14 residues. The V end was cut by 1 base, the J end by 0 bases, with 6 bases between. Germline lookup yields CDR1 SNHLY and CDR2 FYNNEI. CDR3 nucleotides: TGTGCCAGCAGTGAAGGGTTCTTGAACACTGAAGCTTTCTTT. It is translated as CASSEGFLNTEAFF. Full variable domain (outside the CDR3, taken from reference TRBV2 and TRBJ1-1): EPEVTQTPSHQVTQMGQEVILRCVPISNHLYFYWYRQILGQKVEFLVSFYNNEISEKSEIFDDQFSVERPDGSNFTLKIRSTKLEDSAMYFCASSEGFLNTEAFFGQGTRLTVV.

This clonotype has only a few counts. The chain couples TRBV6-1 to TRBJ1-2; D may be TRBD1 (5 bases). The ends were cut back, 7 bases at V and 4 bases at J, with 16 bases in the middle. Germline V gene data show CDR1 as MNHNS and CDR2 as SASEGT. The CDR3 has 14 amino acids. The CDR3, as DNA: TGTGCCAGCAATCCGGGGCCCATAGGCTATGGCTACACCTTC. Translated, it gives CASNPGPIGYGYTF.

This clonotype occurred many times. The gene calls are TRBV4-1 and TRBJ2-7; TRBD1 matches at 7 bases. CDR3 length: 12 residues. Trimming cost V 4 bases and J 6 bases; bases outside gene matches: 3. In germline, CDR1 is MGHRA, CDR2 YSYEKL. The CDR3 is CASSLRTGEQYF. The CDR3 DNA sequence: TGCGCCAGCAGCCTCAGGACAGGCGAGCAGTACTTC.

This clonotype was recorded once. This sequence joins TRBV24-1 and TRBJ1-2; D is uncertain. This CDR3 has 13 amino acids. CDR1 is KGHDR, CDR2 SFDVKD, per germline. V shed 7 bases and J shed 4 bases, with 12 bases lying between them. The CDR3 DNA reads TGTGCCACCAGCCCGGGAGCTAGCTATGGCTACACCTTC. Its translation is CATSPGASYGYTF.

The CDR3 spells CASSHLIPGLRVGYTF. Here the CDR3 DNA reads TGTGCCAGCAGCCATCTAATTCCGGGACTCAGGGTCGGCTACACCTTC. V and J are TRBV3-1 and TRBJ1-2, with D perhaps TRBD1 (5 bases). The V and J ends lost 3 bases and 8 bases respectively, with 22 bases between them. Looked up from germline, CDR1 is LGHDT and CDR2 is YNNKEL (reference sequence). CDR3 length: 16 residues.

This sequence joins TRBV15 and TRBJ1-5; D ambiguous. V shed 6 bases and J shed 7 bases, with 10 bases lying between them. CDR3 size: 12 residues. The V gene's germline CDR1 is LNHNV and CDR2 YYDKDF (reference sequence). DNA for the CDR3: TGTGCCACCAGTGCCGGGAGGCAGCCCCAGCATTTT. Translated: CATSAGRQPQHF. The variable domain in full, completed from reference TRBV15 and TRBJ1-5, reads DAMVIQNPRYQVTQFGKPVTLSCSQTLNHNVMYWYQQKSSQAPKLLFHYYDKDFNNEADTPDNFQSRRPNTSFCFLDIRSPGLGDTAMYLCATSAGRQPQHFGDGTRLSIL.

V and J are TRBV18 and TRBJ1-2; D is undetermined. The V end was cut by 5 bases, the J end by 4 bases, with 11 bases between. CDR1 is KGHSH and CDR2 is LQKENI in the germline V gene. CDR3 length: 13 amino acids. For the CDR3, the DNA is TGTGCCAGCTCAACCGAAATGATCTATGGCTACACCTTC. Its translation: CASSTEMIYGYTF.

This clonotype has a count of ten or more. The chain recombines TRBV24-1 with TRBJ2-5; 9 positions match TRBD1. CDR3 size: 15 residues. V gave up 4 bases and J gave up 5 bases; unmatched junction bases: 7. Germline V gene data show CDR1 as KGHDR and CDR2 as SFDVKD. The CDR3 loop is CATSDSDRGKETQYF. The CDR3 DNA follows: TGTGCCACCAGTGACTCGGACAGGGGTAAGGAGACCCAGTACTTC.

At least ten counts were recorded for this clonotype. In DNA, the CDR3 is TGTGCCAGCAGCGTTGGTAGCGGTCAGCCCCAGCATTTT. It encodes CASSVGSGQPQHF. The chain is built from TRBV9 and TRBJ1-5; no reliable D call. Germline V gives CDR1 SGDLS, CDR2 YYNGEE. This CDR3 spans 13 amino acids. Trimming took 2 bases from V and 6 from J, leaving 9 bases between them.

This clonotype was seen at least ten times. J is TRBJ2-5 and V is TRBV20-1; 9 bases are shared with TRBD2. V trimming: 0 bases; J trimming: 4 bases; junction bases outside the gene matches: 6. Germline V gene data show CDR1 as DFQATT and CDR2 as SNEGSKA (reference sequence). The CDR3 has 15 residues. In nucleotides, the CDR3 is TGCAGTGCTAGAGAAGTTGTTAGCGGGGGAGAGACCCAGTACTTC. Its protein is CSAREVVSGGETQYF.

This clonotype was observed at least ten times. The genes are TRBV6-2 or TRBV6-3 and TRBJ1-3, with 7 bases fitting TRBD1. In germline, CDR1 is MNHEY, CDR2 SVGEGT. This CDR3 comprises 17 residues. J was trimmed by 0 bases and V by 7 bases; bases with no gene match: 12. CDR3: CASTWGTEPDSGNTIYF. CDR3 coding DNA: TGTGCCAGCACCTGGGGGACAGAACCTGACTCTGGAAACACCATATATTTT.

This chain uses TRBV20-1 with TRBJ1-2; tentatively, D is TRBD1 (6 bases). The length of the CDR3 is 13 residues. Germline V gene sequence: CDR1 DFQATT, CDR2 SNEGSKA (reference sequence). The V end lost 2 bases, the J end lost 4 bases, and 11 bases lay between the germline ends. The CDR3 reads CSARSDRLYGYTF. As DNA, the CDR3 is TGCAGTGCTAGATCCGACAGGCTCTATGGCTACACCTTC.

This clonotype came up many times. The chain couples TRBV7-3 to TRBJ2-7; D call uncertain. The CDR3 contains 13 residues. Trimming removed 4 bases at V and 5 bases at J, with 12 bases between. Germline lookup yields CDR1 SGHTA and CDR2 FQGTGA. This CDR3 reads CASSWTPGDEQYF. CDR3 sequence (DNA): TGTGCCAGCAGCTGGACCCCTGGGGACGAGCAGTACTTC.

The V call is TRBV11-1, the J call TRBJ1-1; TRBD1 matches at 9 bases. J was trimmed by 6 bases and V by 5 bases; bases with no gene match: 7. The CDR3 covers 14 residues. Per the germline V gene, CDR1 is SGHAT and CDR2 is FQDESV (reference sequence). The CDR3 DNA reads TGTGCCAGCAGCCGCCGGGACAGGGCGGCTGAAGCTTTCTTT. Amino acids: CASSRRDRAAEAFF.

The rearrangement uses TRBV6-5 and TRBJ2-5, with TRBD2 as a possible D gene (6 bases). Germline CDR1 MNHEY, CDR2 SVGAGI. Between the trimmed V and J ends, which lost 0 bases and 7 bases, there was a span of 18 bases. CDR3 length equals 16 residues. CDR3 sequence reads: CASSYSGLGGPLTQYF. CDR3 sequence (DNA): TGTGCCAGCAGTTACTCAGGGTTGGGGGGACCCCTGACCCAGTACTTC.

This clonotype was detected many times. The chain couples TRBV20-1 to TRBJ2-7; 10 bases are a match to TRBD2. The V gene's germline CDR1 is DFQATT and CDR2 SNEGSKA (reference sequence). This CDR3 has 16 residues. V lost 0 bases to trimming and J lost 0 bases; unmatched junction nucleotides: 5. The CDR3 is CSARDPSGGPSYEQYF. CDR3 nucleotides: TGCAGTGCTAGAGATCCTAGCGGGGGACCCTCCTACGAGCAGTACTTC.

Many counts were recorded for this clonotype. The chain links TRBV7-8 to TRBJ2-7; no clear D gene. V lost 0 bases, J lost 0 bases, and 6 bases lay in between. Per germline, CDR1 SGHVS and CDR2 FQNEAQ. The CDR3 contains 14 residues. The CDR3 sequence: CASSLAASSYEQYF. The CDR3 bases are TGTGCCAGCAGCTTAGCCGCTAGCTCCTACGAGCAGTACTTC. The variable domain in full, with the rest retrieved from reference TRBV7-8 and TRBJ2-7, is GAGVSQSPRYKVAKRGQDVALRCDPISGHVSLFWYQQALGQGPEFLTYFQNEAQLDKSGLPSDRFFAERPEGSVSTLKIQRTQQEDSAVYLCASSLAASSYEQYFGPGTRLTVT.

The chain combines TRBV4-2 with TRBJ1-5, with TRBD1 matching 7 bases. CDR3 length: 16 amino acids. The germline CDR1 and CDR2 sequences are LGHNA and YNFKEQ. The J segment lost 2 bases and the V segment lost 1 base, leaving 5 bases of the junction unmatched. This chain's CDR3 is CASSQGDREGNQPQHF. CDR3 bases: TGTGCCAGCAGCCAAGGAGACAGGGAAGGCAATCAGCCCCAGCATTTT.